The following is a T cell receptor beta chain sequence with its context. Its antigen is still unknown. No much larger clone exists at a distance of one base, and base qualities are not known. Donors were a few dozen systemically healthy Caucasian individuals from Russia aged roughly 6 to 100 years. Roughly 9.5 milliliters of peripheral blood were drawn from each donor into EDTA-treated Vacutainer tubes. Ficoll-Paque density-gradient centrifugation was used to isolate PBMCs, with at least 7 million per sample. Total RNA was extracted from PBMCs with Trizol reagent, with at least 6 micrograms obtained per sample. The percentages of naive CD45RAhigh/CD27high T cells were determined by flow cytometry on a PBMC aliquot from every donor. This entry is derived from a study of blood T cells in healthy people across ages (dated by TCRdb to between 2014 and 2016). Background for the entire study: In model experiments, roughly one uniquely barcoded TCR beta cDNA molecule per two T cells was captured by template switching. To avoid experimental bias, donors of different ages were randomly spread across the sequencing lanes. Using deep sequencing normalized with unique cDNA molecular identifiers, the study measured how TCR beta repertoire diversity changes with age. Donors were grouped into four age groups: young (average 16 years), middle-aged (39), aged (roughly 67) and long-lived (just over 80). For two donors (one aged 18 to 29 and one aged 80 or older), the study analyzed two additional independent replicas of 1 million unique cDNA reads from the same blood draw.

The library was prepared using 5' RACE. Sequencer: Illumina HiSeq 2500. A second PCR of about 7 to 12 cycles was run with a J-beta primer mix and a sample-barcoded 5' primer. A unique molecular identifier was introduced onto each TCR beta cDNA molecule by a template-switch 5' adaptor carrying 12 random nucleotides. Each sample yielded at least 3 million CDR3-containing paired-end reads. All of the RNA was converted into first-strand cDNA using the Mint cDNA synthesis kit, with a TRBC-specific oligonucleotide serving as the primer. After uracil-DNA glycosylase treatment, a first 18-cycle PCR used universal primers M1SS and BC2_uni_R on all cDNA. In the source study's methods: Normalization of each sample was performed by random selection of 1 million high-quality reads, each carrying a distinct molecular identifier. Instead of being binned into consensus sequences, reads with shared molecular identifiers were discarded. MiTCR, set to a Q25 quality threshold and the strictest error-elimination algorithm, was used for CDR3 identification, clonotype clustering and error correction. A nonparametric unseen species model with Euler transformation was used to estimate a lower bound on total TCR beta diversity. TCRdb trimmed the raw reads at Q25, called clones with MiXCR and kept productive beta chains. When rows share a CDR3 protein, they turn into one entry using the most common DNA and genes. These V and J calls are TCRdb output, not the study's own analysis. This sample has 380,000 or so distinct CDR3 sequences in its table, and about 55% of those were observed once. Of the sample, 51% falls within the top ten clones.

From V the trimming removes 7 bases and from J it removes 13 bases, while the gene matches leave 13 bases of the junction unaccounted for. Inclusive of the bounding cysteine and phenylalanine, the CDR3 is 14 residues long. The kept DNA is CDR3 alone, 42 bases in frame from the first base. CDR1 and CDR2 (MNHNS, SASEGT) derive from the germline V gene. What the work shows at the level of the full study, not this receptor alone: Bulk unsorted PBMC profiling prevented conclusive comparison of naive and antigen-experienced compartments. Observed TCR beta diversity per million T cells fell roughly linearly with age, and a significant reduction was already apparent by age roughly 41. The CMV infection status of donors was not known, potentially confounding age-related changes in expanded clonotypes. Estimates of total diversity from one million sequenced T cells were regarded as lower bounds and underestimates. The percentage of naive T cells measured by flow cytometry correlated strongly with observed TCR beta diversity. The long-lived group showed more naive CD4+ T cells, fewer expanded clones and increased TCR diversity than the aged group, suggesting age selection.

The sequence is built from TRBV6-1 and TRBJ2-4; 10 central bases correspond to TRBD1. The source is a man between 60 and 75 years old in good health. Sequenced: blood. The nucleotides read TGTGCCAGCATCTCTGGGACAGGGGTTGGAGAGCAGTACTTC. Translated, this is CASISGTGVGEQYF.